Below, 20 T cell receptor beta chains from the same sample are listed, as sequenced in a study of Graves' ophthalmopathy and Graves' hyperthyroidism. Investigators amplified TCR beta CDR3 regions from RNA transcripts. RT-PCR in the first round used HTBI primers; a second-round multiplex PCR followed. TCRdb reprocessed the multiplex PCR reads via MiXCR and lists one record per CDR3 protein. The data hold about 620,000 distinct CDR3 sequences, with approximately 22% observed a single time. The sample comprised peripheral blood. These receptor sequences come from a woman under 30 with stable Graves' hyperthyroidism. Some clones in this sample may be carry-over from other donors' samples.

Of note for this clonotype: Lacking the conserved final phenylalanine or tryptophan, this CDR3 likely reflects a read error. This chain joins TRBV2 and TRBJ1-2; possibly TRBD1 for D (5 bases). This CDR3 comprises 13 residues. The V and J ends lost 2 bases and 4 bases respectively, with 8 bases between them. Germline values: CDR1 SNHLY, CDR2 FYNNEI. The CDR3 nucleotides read TGTGCCAGCAGTGAATCGGGGGGCTATGGCTACACCGTC. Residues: CASSESGGYGYTV.

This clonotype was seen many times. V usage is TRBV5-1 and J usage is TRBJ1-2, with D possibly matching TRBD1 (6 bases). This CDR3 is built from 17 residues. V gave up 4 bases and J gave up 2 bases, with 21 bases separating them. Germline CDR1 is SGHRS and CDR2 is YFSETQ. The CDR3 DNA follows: TGCGCCAGCAGCCCGAATTCCATATACAGGGCCAACTATGGCTACACCTTC. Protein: CASSPNSIYRANYGYTF.

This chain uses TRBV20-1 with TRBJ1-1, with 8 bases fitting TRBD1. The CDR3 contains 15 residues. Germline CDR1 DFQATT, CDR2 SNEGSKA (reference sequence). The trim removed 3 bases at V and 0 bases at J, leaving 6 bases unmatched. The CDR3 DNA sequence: TGCAGTGCTAGTTCGCAGGGGGCTATGAACACTGAAGCTTTCTTT. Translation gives CSASSQGAMNTEAFF.

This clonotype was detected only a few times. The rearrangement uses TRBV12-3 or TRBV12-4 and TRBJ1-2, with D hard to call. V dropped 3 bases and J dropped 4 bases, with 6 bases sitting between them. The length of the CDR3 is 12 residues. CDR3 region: CASSFRPYGYTF. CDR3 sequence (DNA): TGTGCCAGCAGTTTCCGCCCCTATGGCTACACCTTC.

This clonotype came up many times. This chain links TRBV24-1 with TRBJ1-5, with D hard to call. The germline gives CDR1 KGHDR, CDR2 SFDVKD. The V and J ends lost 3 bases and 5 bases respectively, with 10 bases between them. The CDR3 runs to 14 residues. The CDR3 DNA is TGTGCCACCAGTGATGCCAGGACGGATCAGCCCCAGCATTTT. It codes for CATSDARTDQPQHF.

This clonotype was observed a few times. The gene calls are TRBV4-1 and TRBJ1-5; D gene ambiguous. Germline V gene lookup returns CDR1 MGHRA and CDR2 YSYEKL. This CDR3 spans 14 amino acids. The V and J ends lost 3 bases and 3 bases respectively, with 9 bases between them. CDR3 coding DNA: TGCGCCAGCAGCCACTCGGGATCCAATCAGCCCCAGCATTTT. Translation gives CASSHSGSNQPQHF.

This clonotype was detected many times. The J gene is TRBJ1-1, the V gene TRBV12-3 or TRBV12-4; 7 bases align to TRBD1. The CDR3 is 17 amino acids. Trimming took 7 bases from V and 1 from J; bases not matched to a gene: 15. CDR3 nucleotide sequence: TGTGCCAGCATCAACTTGCCGGGACAGCATAAGAACACTGAAGCTTTCTTT. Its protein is CASINLPGQHKNTEAFF.

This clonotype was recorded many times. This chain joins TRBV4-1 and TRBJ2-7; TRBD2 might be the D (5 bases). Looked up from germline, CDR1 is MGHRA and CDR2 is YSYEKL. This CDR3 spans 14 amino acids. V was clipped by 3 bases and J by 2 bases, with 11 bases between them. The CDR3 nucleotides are TGCGCCAGCAGCCAGGTGGACTCCGCCTACGAGCAGTACTTC. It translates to CASSQVDSAYEQYF.

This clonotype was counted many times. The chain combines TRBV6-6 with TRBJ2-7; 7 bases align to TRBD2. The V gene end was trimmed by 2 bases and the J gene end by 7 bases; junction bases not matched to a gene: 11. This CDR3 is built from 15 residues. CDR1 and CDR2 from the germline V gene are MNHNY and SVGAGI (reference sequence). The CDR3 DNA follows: TGTGCCAGCAGTTACAGTCCCGCGGGAGAACGGGAGCAGTACTTC. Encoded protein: CASSYSPAGEREQYF.

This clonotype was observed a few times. The CDR3 DNA sequence: TGTGCCAGCAGCTTAGTTGGGTTAGGGGGCTTCACAGATACGCAGTATTTT. It translates to CASSLVGLGGFTDTQYF. This sequence joins TRBV5-4 and TRBJ2-3; 7 nucleotides agree with TRBD1. V lost 2 bases and J lost 2; bases outside the gene matches: 11. Germline values: CDR1 SGHNT, CDR2 YYREEE (reference sequence). The CDR3 covers 17 residues.

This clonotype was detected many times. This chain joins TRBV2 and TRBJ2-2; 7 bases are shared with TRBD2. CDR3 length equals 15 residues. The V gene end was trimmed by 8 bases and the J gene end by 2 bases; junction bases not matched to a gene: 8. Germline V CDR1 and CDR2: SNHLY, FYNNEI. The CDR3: CASSRGGVNTGELFF. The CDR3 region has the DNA TGTGCCAGCTCGCGGGGAGGGGTAAACACCGGGGAGCTGTTTTTT.

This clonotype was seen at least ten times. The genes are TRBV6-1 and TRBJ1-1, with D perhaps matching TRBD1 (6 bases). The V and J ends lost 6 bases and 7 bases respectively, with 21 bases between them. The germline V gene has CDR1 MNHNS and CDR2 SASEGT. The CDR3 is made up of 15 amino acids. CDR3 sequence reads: CASREQPGTPYEAFF. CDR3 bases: TGTGCCAGCAGGGAGCAACCCGGGACACCCTATGAAGCTTTCTTT.

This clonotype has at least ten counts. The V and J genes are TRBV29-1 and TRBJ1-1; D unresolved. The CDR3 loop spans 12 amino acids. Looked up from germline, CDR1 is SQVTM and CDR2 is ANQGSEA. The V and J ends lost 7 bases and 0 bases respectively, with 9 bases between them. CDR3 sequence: CSGGVVNTEAFF. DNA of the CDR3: TGCAGCGGGGGTGTGGTGAACACTGAAGCTTTCTTT.

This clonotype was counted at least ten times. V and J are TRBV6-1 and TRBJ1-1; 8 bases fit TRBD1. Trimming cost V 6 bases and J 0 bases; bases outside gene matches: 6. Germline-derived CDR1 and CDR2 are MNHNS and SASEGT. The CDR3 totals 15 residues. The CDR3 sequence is CASSRDRGMNTEAFF. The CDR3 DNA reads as TGTGCCAGCAGCCGCGACAGGGGAATGAACACTGAAGCTTTCTTT.

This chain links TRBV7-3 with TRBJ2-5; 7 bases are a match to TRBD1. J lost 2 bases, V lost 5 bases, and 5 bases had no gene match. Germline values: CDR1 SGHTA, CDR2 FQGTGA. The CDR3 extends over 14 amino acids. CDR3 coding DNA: TGTGCCAGCAGCGAGGCAGGGGGACAAGAGACCCAGTACTTC. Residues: CASSEAGGQETQYF.

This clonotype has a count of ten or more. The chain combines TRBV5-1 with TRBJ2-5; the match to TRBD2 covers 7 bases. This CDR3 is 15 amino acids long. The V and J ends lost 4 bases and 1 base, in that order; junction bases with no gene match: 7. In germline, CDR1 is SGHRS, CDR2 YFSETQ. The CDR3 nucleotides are TGCGCCAGCAGCCCCTGGGGACTACGCCAAGAGACCCAGTACTTC. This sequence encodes CASSPWGLRQETQYF.

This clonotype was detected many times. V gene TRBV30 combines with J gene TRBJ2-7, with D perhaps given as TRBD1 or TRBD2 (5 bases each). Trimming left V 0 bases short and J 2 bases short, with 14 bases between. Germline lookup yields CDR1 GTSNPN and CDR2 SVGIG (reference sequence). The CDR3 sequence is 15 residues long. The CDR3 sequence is CAWSVGAAAAYEQYF. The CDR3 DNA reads TGTGCCTGGAGTGTAGGGGCGGCAGCGGCCTACGAGCAGTACTTC. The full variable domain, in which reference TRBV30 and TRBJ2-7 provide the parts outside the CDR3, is SQTIHQWPATLVQPVGSPLSLECTVEGTSNPNLYWYRQAAGRGLQLLFYSVGIGQISSEVPQNLSASRPQDRQFILSSKKLLLSDSGFYLCAWSVGAAAAYEQYFGPGTRLTVT.

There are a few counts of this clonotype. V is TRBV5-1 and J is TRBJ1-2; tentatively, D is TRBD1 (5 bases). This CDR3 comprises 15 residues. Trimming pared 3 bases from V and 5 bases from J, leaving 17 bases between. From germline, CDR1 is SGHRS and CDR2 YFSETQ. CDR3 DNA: TGCGCCAGCAGCTACCGGGACCCCGAGGCGTATGGCTACACCTTC. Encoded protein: CASSYRDPEAYGYTF.

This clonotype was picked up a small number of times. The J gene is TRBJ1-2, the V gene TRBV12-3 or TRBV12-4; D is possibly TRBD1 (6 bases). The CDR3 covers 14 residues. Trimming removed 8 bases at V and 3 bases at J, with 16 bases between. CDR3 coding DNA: TGTGCCAGCCTAGGGGGAGGGAGGGACTATGGCTACACCTTC. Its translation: CASLGGGRDYGYTF.

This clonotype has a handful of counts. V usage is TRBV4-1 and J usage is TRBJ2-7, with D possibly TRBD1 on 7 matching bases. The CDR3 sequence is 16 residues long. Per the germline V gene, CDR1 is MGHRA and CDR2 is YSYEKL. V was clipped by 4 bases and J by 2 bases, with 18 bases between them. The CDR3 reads CASSPQGLARAYEQYF. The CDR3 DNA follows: TGCGCCAGCAGCCCACAGGGGCTAGCGAGGGCCTACGAGCAGTACTTC.